These 28 T cell receptor beta chains share one sample of origin, sequenced in a study of metastatic and nonmetastatic thyroid tumors. MiXCR was used by TCRdb to re-call the PCR reads. The table includes fewer than 15,000 clones, approximately 31% detected once. Among the patients, none had received any treatment before thyroid surgery. The material sequenced was tumor tissue. These receptors were taken from a male donor with papillary thyroid cancer or a benign thyroid nodule (not recorded which). Some clones in this sample may be carry-over from other donors' samples.

This clone was detected ten times or more. Other nucleotide sequences from this sample produce the same CDR3. The chain links TRBV7-3 to TRBJ1-1; 7 bases agree with TRBD1. The germline CDR1 and CDR2 sequences are SGHTA and FQGTGA. This CDR3 comprises 15 residues. The V gene end was trimmed by 0 bases and the J gene end by 1 base; junction bases not matched to a gene: 2. The CDR3 spells CASSLTRGTNTEAFF. The CDR3 bases are TGTGCCAGCAGCTTAACCAGGGGGACGAACACTGAAGCTTTCTTT.

This clone was recorded once. This chain uses TRBV20-1 with TRBJ2-7; no definite D call. Germline V gene lookup returns CDR1 DFQATT and CDR2 SNEGSKA (reference sequence). There are 12 residues in the CDR3. The germline V and J ends were trimmed by 1 base and 4 bases, with 8 bases remaining between them. The CDR3 DNA sequence: TGCAGTGCTAGAGCCCAGAGTTACGAGCAGTACTTC. As protein: CSARAQSYEQYF.

Relative to its sample, this clone is medium-sized (0.01 to 0.1%). CDR3 in amino acids: CASSFGGLLSISETQYF. CDR3 sequence (DNA): TGCGCCAGCAGCTTTGGGGGGCTCCTATCTATATCGGAGACCCAGTACTTC. The chain joins TRBV5-1 to TRBJ2-5; perhaps D is TRBD1 or TRBD2 (6 bases each). This CDR3 has 17 residues. Trimming took 2 bases from V and 5 from J, leaving 22 bases between them. In germline, CDR1 is SGHRS, CDR2 YFSETQ.

The chain links TRBV5-1 to TRBJ2-2; 7 nucleotides align to TRBD2. CDR3 length equals 17 residues. With V trimmed by 0 bases and J by 1 base, 6 bases remained unmatched. The germline gives CDR1 SGHRS, CDR2 YFSETQ. For the CDR3, the DNA is TGCGCCAGCAGCTTGGCCGTAGGCGGGGGGAACACCGGGGAGCTGTTTTTT. Protein product: CASSLAVGGGNTGELFF.

About this clone: This specimen includes other DNA sequences encoding the same CDR3. This chain uses TRBV6-5 with TRBJ1-2, with 8 bases matching TRBD1. The V and J ends lost 0 bases and 8 bases, in that order; junction bases with no gene match: 2. Germline values: CDR1 MNHEY, CDR2 SVGAGI. The CDR3 runs to 13 residues. CDR3 sequence reads: CASSYSQGEGYTF. Written as DNA, the CDR3 is TGTGCCAGCAGTTACTCACAGGGGGAGGGCTACACCTTC.

By share, this clone ranks as medium-sized. The chain is built from TRBV20-1 and TRBJ1-2; 7 nucleotides align to TRBD1. CDR1 and CDR2 (germline): DFQATT, SNEGSKA (reference sequence). The CDR3 covers 14 residues. V dropped 3 bases and J dropped 5; count of bases not matched to a gene: 9. This CDR3 reads CSARATGSGYGYTF. The CDR3 nucleotides are TGCAGTGCTAGGGCGACAGGGTCTGGTTATGGCTACACCTTC.

Many counts were recorded for this clone. The chain links TRBV30 to TRBJ2-3, with a possible D match to TRBD2 (7 bases). Trimming took off 2 bases at V and 5 bases at J, with 14 bases between the two ends. The CDR3 is made up of 14 amino acids. Germline loops: CDR1 GTSNPN, CDR2 SVGIG (reference sequence). The CDR3 DNA reads as TGTGCCTGGAGTCGTGGGGGGGCTGGAGATACGCAGTATTTT. Residues: CAWSRGGAGDTQYF.

The J gene is TRBJ1-2, the V gene TRBV3-1, with TRBD1 identical over 7 bases. Germline V gene data show CDR1 as LGHDT and CDR2 as YNNKEL (reference sequence). This CDR3 is built from 13 residues. Trimming cost V 6 bases and J 4 bases; bases outside gene matches: 5. CDR3 DNA sequence: TGTGCCAGCAGAGGACAGGCACCCTATGGCTACACCTTC. Protein product: CASRGQAPYGYTF.

With regard to this clone: Relative to the germline gene, one junction end is altered; a read error may explain this. The CDR3 DNA reads as TGTGCCAGCTCCGAAGGGGGCAGGGACTATGGCTCCACCTTC. Translating gives CASSEGGRDYGSTF. This chain links TRBV12-3 or TRBV12-4 with TRBJ1-2; 7 bases fit TRBD1. CDR3 length: 14 amino acids.

This chain connects TRBV27 to TRBJ1-5; D unresolved. Germline V lookup: CDR1 MNHEY, CDR2 SMNVEV (reference sequence). The CDR3 runs to 18 residues. V was shortened by 0 bases and J by 1 base, with 16 bases between the two germline ends. CDR3 region: CASSLSNGGRVSNQPQHF. The CDR3 DNA follows: TGTGCCAGCAGTTTATCGAATGGTGGCAGAGTCAGCAATCAGCCCCAGCATTTT.

This clone is termed medium-sized. The chain employs TRBV4-2 and TRBJ1-2, with D perhaps matching TRBD1 (6 bases). In germline, CDR1 is LGHNA, CDR2 YNFKEQ. Trimming shortened V by 1 base and J by 1 base, and 13 bases separated the two germline ends. This CDR3 spans 16 amino acids. The CDR3 bases are TGTGCCAGCAGCCAAGCTGGACAGACCTATAACTATGGCTACACCTTC. Residues: CASSQAGQTYNYGYTF.

The chain carries TRBV6-1 and TRBJ1-4, with 7 bases identical to TRBD1. Germline loops: CDR1 MNHNS, CDR2 SASEGT. V shed 11 bases and J 8 bases; nucleotides not matched to a gene: 11. The CDR3 extends over 13 amino acids. As DNA, the CDR3 is TGTGCCTCGGGGCGACAGGGACGAGAAAAACTGTTTTTT. Protein: CASGRQGREKLFF.

This clone was observed a handful of times. The V call is TRBV5-1, the J call TRBJ2-7; 8 nucleotides match TRBD1. CDR3 length equals 15 residues. With V trimmed by 1 base and J by 2 bases, 5 bases remained unmatched. Looked up from germline, CDR1 is SGHRS and CDR2 is YFSETQ. CDR3 sequence: CASSLQGAAAYEQYF. The CDR3 coding sequence is TGCGCCAGCAGCTTGCAGGGGGCTGCGGCCTACGAGCAGTACTTC.

The chain recombines TRBV4-1 with TRBJ1-5; D is uncertain. The CDR3 runs 16 residues. Germline V gene lookup returns CDR1 MGHRA and CDR2 YSYEKL. Deletions cut 0 bases from V and 5 bases from J, with 14 bases between. CDR3 DNA: TGCGCCAGCAGCCAAGAACCCCCCCCCCCTTATCAGCCCCAGCATTTT. Its protein is CASSQEPPPPYQPQHF.

This clone was observed a few times. This chain joins TRBV12-5 and TRBJ1-2; a weak D match, TRBD1 (6 bases). Trimming cost V 2 bases and J 4 bases, with 11 bases left between them. The CDR3 length is 14 residues. The germline gives CDR1 LGHNT, CDR2 FRNRAP. The CDR3 nucleotides read TGTGCTAGTGGTTTGTTCCAGGGGACCTATGGCTACACCTTC. It translates to CASGLFQGTYGYTF.

The sample holds many counts of this clone. The genes are TRBV29-1 and TRBJ2-4, with 12 bases that match TRBD1. Germline V lookup: CDR1 SQVTM, CDR2 ANQGSEA. This CDR3 is built from 14 residues. V shed 4 bases, J shed 10 bases, and the junction held 8 bases outside the gene matches. CDR3 sequence (DNA): TGCAGCGTTGCCCTTGGGACAGGGGGCACGATTCAGTACTTC. Its translation is CSVALGTGGTIQYF.

This clone has more than one count but fewer than ten. The rearrangement joins TRBV12-3 or TRBV12-4 to TRBJ1-1; no definite D call. Trimming stripped 6 bases from V and 2 bases from J, with 10 bases between. The CDR3 has 13 amino acids. This CDR3 reads CASSQSANTEAFF. Written as DNA, the CDR3 is TGTGCCAGCAGCCAATCTGCAAACACTGAAGCTTTCTTT.

There are many counts of this clone. This sequence may be a read error, since a much larger clone differs from it by one base. Because it lacks the conserved phenylalanine or tryptophan at the end, this CDR3 is likely a read error. The gene calls are TRBV6-2 or TRBV6-3 and TRBJ1-5; D is unclear. Germline V gives CDR1 MNHEY, CDR2 SVGEGT. V shed 6 bases and J shed 0 bases, with 9 bases lying between them. CDR3 length: 14 amino acids. The chain's CDR3 is CASSELYSNQPQHL. CDR3 DNA: TGTGCCAGCAGCGAACTTTATAGCAATCAGCCCCAGCATCTT.

Comment on this clone: At one boundary the junction diverges from the germline segment, which might be a read error. The V and J genes are TRBV11-1 and TRBJ1-2; the D gene is possibly TRBD1 (5 bases). This CDR3 has 17 residues. Per the germline V gene, CDR1 is SGHAT and CDR2 is FQDESV (reference sequence). Here the CDR3 DNA reads TGTTCCAGCAGCTTGTCTTGGGCGACAGCGTGTGTCTCTGGCTACACCTTC. Encoded protein: CSSSLSWATACVSGYTF. The entire variable domain, with the rest obtained from reference TRBV11-1 and TRBJ1-2, is as follows: EAEVAQSPRYKITEKSQAVAFWCDPISGHATLYWYRQILGQGPELLVQFQDESVVDDSQLPKDRFSAERLKGVDSTLKIQPAELGDSAMYLCSSSLSWATACVSGYTFGSGTRLTVV.

The chain uses TRBV7-8 and TRBJ2-7; D might be TRBD1 or TRBD2, each matching 5 bases. This CDR3 is 14 amino acids long. Germline CDR1 and CDR2: SGHVS and FQNEAQ. Trimming removed 2 bases from V and 5 bases from J, with 13 bases in between. The CDR3 protein is CASSLSPGTDEQYF. CDR3 sequence (DNA): TGTGCCAGCAGCTTAAGTCCCGGGACCGACGAGCAGTACTTC. The variable domain in full, with the rest retrieved from reference TRBV7-8 and TRBJ2-7, is GAGVSQSPRYKVAKRGQDVALRCDPISGHVSLFWYQQALGQGPEFLTYFQNEAQLDKSGLPSDRFFAERPEGSVSTLKIQRTQQEDSAVYLCASSLSPGTDEQYFGPGTRLTVT.

This clone was seen a handful of times. The chain recombines TRBV3-1 with TRBJ2-7; D unresolved. Trimming took 4 bases from V and 3 from J, leaving 10 bases between them. The germline V gene encodes CDR1 LGHDT and CDR2 YNNKEL (reference sequence). The CDR3 sequence is 13 residues long. CDR3 bases: TGTGCCAGCAGCCCAACTTGGGACTACGAGCAGTACTTC. Translating it yields CASSPTWDYEQYF.

This clone qualifies as medium-sized. The J gene is TRBJ2-7, the V gene TRBV18; the match to TRBD1 covers 8 bases. V shed 5 bases, J shed 4 bases, and the junction held 10 bases outside the gene matches. The CDR3 extends over 15 amino acids. The germline gives CDR1 KGHSH, CDR2 LQKENI. CDR3 sequence: CASSRGQGGSYEQYV. CDR3 sequence (DNA): TGTGCCAGCTCAAGAGGACAGGGAGGTTCGTACGAGCAGTACGTC.

This clone has at least ten counts. The CDR3: CASSPHRDISTDTQYF. The CDR3 DNA sequence: TGTGCCAGCAGCCCTCACCGGGACATTAGCACAGATACGCAGTATTTT. The genes are TRBV4-2 and TRBJ2-3, with a tentative D call TRBD1 (6 bases). CDR1 and CDR2 from the germline V gene are LGHNA and YNFKEQ. CDR3 size: 16 residues. Trimming pared 4 bases from V and 0 bases from J, leaving 14 bases between.

This clone showed up just a few times. The J gene is TRBJ2-1, the V gene TRBV7-9; tentatively, D is TRBD2 (5 bases). The CDR3 is made up of 11 amino acids. V lost 3 bases, J lost 10 bases, and 7 bases lay in between. CDR1 and CDR2 (germline): SEHNR, FQNEAQ (reference sequence). The CDR3 DNA is TGTGCCAGCAGCTTCGAGCGGGAGCAGTTCTTC. This gives the protein CASSFEREQFF.

The rearrangement joins TRBV11-2 to TRBJ2-3; 9 bases are a match to TRBD2. With 5 bases clipped from V and 1 base from J, the junction kept 7 bases outside the gene matches. The CDR3 length is 16 residues. Germline lookup yields CDR1 SGHAT and CDR2 FQNNGV. In DNA, the CDR3 is TGTGCCAGCAGCCCCCATAGCGGGAGCGGCACAGATACGCAGTATTTT. Residues: CASSPHSGSGTDTQYF.

The chain joins TRBV30 to TRBJ1-2; 7 bases map to TRBD1. CDR3 length: 14 residues. The V and J ends lost 2 bases and 6 bases, in that order; junction bases with no gene match: 9. Per germline, CDR1 GTSNPN and CDR2 SVGIG (reference sequence). The CDR3 here is CAWSKVEGADGYTF. CDR3 coding DNA: TGTGCCTGGAGTAAGGTCGAGGGGGCGGATGGCTACACCTTC.

Note on this clone: The junction departs from germline at one end; a sequencing error may be responsible. Written as DNA, the CDR3 is TGTGCCAGCAGCTTCCCGAACGGGGTAGGCTACACCTTT. It translates to CASSFPNGVGYTF. This chain connects TRBV7-9 to TRBJ1-2; no clear D gene. This CDR3 is 13 amino acids long. The germline gives CDR1 SEHNR, CDR2 FQNEAQ (reference sequence).

This clone has a count of ten or more. Other DNA sequences in the same sample also yield this CDR3. V usage is TRBV9 and J usage is TRBJ2-1; TRBD2 matches 8 bases. The CDR3 runs to 16 residues. The V segment lost 2 bases and the J segment 4 bases; nucleotides outside the gene matches: 8. Germline lookup yields CDR1 SGDLS and CDR2 YYNGEE. The CDR3 loop reads CASSVRAGAGYNEQFF. CDR3 sequence (DNA): TGTGCCAGCAGCGTTAGAGCGGGGGCCGGATACAATGAGCAGTTCTTC.